Detailed here is one T cell receptor (beta chain). Its matching antigen is unknown. The PCR had 60 Vbeta and 13 Jbeta primers. TCRdb's copy holds only in-frame clones and misses some; the assay was immunoSEQ multiplex PCR. This table holds 90,000 to 100,000 clones, 80% found once. This CDR3 comprises 15 residues. With 4 bases clipped from V and 2 bases from J, the junction kept 6 bases outside the gene matches. Germline V gene lookup returns CDR1 MGHRA and CDR2 YSYEKL. The record originates from a study of cytomegalovirus exposure and HLA in healthy donors. Study-wide points: 87-base-pair reads could not separate some V segments, including TRBV6-2 and TRBV6-3. Later analysis indicated greater clonal expansion among HLA-associated TCR beta chains than among equally common other chains. Reports showed the classifier diagnosing cytomegalovirus status with high specificity and sensitivity. Evidence from a later analysis indicated that most CMV-associated TCR beta chains looked HLA-restricted.

The sample consisted of PBMCs. This TCR was recovered from a man aged 18 to 30 in good health and CMV-seronegative. V usage is TRBV4-1 and J usage is TRBJ1-2, with 8 bases lining up with TRBD1. The chain's CDR3 is CASSRGQATNYGYTF. CDR3 DNA: TGCGCCAGCAGCCGGGGACAGGCGACGAACTATGGCTACACCTTC.